This section outlines one TCR beta chain sequence together with its context. Its target is not known. These data originate in a study of T cells in Graves' hyperthyroidism and ophthalmopathy. Germline CDR1 is LNHDA and CDR2 is SQIVND (reference sequence). Trimming took 5 bases from V and 1 from J, leaving 17 bases between them. This CDR3 is built from 17 residues. Study-wide results and limits: Ophthalmopathy was model-predicted a median around 6.7 months pre-onset.

From RNA transcripts, TCR beta CDR3 regions were amplified. During a first-round RT-PCR of the TCR CDR3, the HTBI primer set was used. TCRdb itself ran the multiplex PCR reads through MiXCR, one entry per CDR3 protein. In the table there are over 700,000 distinct CDR3 sequences, 15% to 20% of which are singletons. The receptor comes from a woman aged 45-60 years with Graves' hyperthyroidism that later progressed to Graves' ophthalmopathy. Sequencing was done on a sample of blood. The J gene is TRBJ2-2, the V gene TRBV19, with D possibly TRBD1 on 6 matching bases. The CDR3: CASSVTPMGQNTGELFF. Written as DNA, the CDR3 is TGTGCCAGTAGTGTTACCCCTATGGGACAGAACACCGGGGAGCTGTTTTTT.